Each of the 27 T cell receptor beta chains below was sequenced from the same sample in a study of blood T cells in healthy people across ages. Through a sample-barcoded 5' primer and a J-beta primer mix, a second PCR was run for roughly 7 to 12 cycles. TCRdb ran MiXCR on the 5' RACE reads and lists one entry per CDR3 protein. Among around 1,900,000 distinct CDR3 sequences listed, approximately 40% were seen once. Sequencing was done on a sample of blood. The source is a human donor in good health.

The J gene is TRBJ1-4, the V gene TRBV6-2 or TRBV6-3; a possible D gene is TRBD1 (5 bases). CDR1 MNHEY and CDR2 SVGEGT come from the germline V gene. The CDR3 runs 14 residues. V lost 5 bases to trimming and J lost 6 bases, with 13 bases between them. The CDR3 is CASSPRTSYEKLFF. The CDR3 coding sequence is TGTGCCAGCAGTCCAAGGACAAGCTATGAAAAACTGTTTTTT.

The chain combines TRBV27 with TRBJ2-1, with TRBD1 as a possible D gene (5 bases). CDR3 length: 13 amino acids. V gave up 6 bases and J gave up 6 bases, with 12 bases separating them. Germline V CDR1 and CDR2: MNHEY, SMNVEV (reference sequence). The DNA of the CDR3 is TGTGCCAGCAGGTTAAACCAGGGCAATGAGCAGTTCTTC. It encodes CASRLNQGNEQFF.

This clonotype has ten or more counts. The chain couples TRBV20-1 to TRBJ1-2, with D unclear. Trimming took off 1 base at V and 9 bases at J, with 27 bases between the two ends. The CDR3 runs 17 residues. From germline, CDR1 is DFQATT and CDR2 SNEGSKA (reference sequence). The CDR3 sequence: CSARGVLGGQENRRYTF. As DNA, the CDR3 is TGCAGTGCTAGAGGGGTCTTGGGCGGCCAGGAGAATCGGCGCTACACCTTC.

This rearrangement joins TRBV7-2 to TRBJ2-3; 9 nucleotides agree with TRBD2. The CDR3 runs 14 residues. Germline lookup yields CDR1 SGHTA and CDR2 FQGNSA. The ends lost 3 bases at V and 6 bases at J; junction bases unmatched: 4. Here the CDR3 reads CASSFGLAPDTQYF. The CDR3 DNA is TGTGCCAGCAGCTTCGGACTAGCGCCCGATACGCAGTATTTT.

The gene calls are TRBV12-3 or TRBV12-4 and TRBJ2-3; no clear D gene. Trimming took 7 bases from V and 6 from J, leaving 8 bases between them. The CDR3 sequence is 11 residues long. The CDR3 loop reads CASMFGDTQYF. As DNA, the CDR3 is TGTGCCAGCATGTTTGGGGATACGCAGTATTTT.

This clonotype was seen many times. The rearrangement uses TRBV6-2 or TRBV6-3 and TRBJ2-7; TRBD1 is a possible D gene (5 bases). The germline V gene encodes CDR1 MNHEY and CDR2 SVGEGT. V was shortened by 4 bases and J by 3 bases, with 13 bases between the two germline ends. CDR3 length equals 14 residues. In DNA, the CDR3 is TGTGCCAGCAGTTCTCAGGGTCAGAGCTACGAGCAGTACTTC. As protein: CASSSQGQSYEQYF.

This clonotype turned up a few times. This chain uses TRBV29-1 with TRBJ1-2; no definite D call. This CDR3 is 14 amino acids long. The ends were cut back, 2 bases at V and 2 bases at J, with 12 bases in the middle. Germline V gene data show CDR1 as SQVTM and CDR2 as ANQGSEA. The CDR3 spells CSVERRAANYGYTF. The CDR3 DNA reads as TGCAGCGTTGAAAGGCGGGCGGCGAACTATGGCTACACCTTC.

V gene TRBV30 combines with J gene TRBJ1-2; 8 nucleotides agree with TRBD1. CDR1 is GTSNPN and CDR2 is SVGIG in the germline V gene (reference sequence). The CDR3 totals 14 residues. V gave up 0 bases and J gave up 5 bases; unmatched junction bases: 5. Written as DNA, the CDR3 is TGTGCCTGGAGTGTCACAGGGGGACAGTATGGCTACACCTTC. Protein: CAWSVTGGQYGYTF.

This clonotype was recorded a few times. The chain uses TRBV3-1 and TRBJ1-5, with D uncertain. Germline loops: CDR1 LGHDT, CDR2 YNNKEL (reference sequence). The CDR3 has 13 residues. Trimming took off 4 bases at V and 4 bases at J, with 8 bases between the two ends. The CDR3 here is CASSPTRNQPQHF. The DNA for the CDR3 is TGTGCCAGCAGCCCTACCCGGAATCAGCCCCAGCATTTT.

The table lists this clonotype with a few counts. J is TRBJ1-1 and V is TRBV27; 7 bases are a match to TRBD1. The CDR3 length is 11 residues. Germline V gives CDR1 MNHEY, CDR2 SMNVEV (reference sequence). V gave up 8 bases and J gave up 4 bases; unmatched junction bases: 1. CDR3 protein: CASAGGTEAFF. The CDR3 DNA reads TGTGCCAGCGCAGGGGGCACTGAAGCTTTCTTT.

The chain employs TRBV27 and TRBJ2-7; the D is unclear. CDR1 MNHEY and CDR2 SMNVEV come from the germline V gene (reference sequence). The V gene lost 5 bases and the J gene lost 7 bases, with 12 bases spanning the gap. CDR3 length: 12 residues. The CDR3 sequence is CASSPTSTEQYF. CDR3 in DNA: TGTGCCAGCAGTCCTACTTCTACGGAGCAGTACTTC.

The CDR3: CASVRGGYTF. CDR3 sequence (DNA): TGTGCCAGCGTCCGGGGAGGCTACACCTTC. The chain uses TRBV21-1 and TRBJ1-2; the table's D call, TRBD1, was not checked against the DNA. TRBV21-1 is assigned pseudogene status. CDR3 length: 10 residues.

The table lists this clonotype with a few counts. CDR3 in amino acids: CASSLARGVSGTDTQYF. DNA of the CDR3: TGCGCCAGCAGCTTGGCCCGTGGCGTTTCCGGCACAGATACGCAGTATTTT. J is TRBJ2-3 and V is TRBV5-1; D call uncertain. The germline V and J ends were trimmed by 0 bases and 1 base, with 15 bases remaining between them. CDR1 and CDR2 from the germline V gene are SGHRS and YFSETQ. CDR3 size: 17 residues.

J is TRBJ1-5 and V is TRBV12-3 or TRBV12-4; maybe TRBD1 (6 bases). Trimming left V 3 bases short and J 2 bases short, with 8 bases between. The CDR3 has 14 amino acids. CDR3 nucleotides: TGTGCCAGCAGTTTCCGACAGGGCAATCAGCCCCAGCATTTT. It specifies CASSFRQGNQPQHF.

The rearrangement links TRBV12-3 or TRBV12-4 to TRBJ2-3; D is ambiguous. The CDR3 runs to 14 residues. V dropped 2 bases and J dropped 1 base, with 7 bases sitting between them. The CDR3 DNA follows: TGTGCCAGCAGTTTATATCGCCGCACAGATACGCAGTATTTT. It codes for CASSLYRRTDTQYF.

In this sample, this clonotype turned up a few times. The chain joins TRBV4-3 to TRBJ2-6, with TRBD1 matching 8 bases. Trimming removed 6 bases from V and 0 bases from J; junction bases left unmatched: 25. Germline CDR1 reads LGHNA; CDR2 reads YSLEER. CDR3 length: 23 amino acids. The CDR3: CASSQTLPITGQATYSGANVLTF. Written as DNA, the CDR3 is TGCGCCAGCAGTCAAACCCTACCCATAACGGGACAGGCGACCTACTCTGGGGCCAACGTCCTGACTTTC.

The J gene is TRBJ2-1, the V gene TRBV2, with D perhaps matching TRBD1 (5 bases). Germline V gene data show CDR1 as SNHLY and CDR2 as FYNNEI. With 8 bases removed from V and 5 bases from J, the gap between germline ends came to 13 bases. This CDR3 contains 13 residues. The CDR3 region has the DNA TGTGCCAGCCAGGGTGACAGAAACAATGAGCAGTTCTTC. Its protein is CASQGDRNNEQFF.

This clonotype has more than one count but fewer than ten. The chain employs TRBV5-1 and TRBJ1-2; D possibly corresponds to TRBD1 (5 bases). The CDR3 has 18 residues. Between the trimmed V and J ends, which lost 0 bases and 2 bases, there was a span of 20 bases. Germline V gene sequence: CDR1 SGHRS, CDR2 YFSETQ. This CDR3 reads CASSLGSGVRAGNYGYTF. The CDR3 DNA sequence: TGCGCCAGCAGCTTGGGAAGCGGCGTCAGGGCGGGGAACTATGGCTACACCTTC.

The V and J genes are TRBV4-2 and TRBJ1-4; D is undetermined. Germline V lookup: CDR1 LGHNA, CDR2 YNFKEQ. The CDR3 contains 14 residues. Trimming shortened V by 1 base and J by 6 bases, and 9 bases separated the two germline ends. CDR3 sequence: CASSQVMKDEKLFF. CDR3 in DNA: TGTGCCAGCAGCCAAGTAATGAAGGATGAAAAACTGTTTTTT.

The CDR3 spells CASSLSTISSGNTIYF. The CDR3 DNA is TGTGCCAGCAGTCTATCGACTATTTCCTCTGGAAACACCATATATTTT. The J gene is TRBJ1-3, the V gene TRBV6-6; D unclear. The CDR3 sequence is 16 residues long. Trimming stripped 5 bases from V and 0 bases from J, with 14 bases between. Germline values: CDR1 MNHNY, CDR2 SVGAGI (reference sequence).

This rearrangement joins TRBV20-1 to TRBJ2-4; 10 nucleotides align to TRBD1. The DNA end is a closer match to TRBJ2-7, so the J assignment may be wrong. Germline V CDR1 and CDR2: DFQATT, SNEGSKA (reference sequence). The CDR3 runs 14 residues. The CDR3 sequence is CSADRGRGTYEQYF. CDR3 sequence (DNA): TGCAGTGCCGACAGGGGGCGGGGGACCTACGAGCAGTACTTC.

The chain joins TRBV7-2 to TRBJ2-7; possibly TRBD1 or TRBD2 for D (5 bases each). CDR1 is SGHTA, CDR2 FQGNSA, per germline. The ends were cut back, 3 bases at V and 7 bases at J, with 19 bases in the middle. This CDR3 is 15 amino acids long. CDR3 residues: CASSFQRTYRWEQYF. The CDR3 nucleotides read TGTGCCAGCAGCTTTCAGCGGACATACCGATGGGAGCAGTACTTC.

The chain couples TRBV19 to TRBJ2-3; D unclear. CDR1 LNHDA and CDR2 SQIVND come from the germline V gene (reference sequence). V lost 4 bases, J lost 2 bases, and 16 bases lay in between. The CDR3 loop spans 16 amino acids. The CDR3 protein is CASSTARLVHTDTQYF. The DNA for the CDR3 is TGTGCCAGTAGTACGGCTAGATTAGTACACACAGATACGCAGTATTTT. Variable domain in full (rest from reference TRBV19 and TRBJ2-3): DGGITQSPKYLFRKEGQNVTLSCEQNLNHDAMYWYRQDPGQGLRLIYYSQIVNDFQKGDIAEGYSVSREKKESFPLTVTSAQKNPTAFYLCASSTARLVHTDTQYFGPGTRLTVL.

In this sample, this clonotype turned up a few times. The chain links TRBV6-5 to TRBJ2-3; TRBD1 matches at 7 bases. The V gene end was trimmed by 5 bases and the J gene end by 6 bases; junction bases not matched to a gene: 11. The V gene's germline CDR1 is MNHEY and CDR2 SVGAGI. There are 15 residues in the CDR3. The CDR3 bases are TGTGCCAGCAGTAATCACAGGGGCCTGTTCGATACGCAGTATTTT. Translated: CASSNHRGLFDTQYF.

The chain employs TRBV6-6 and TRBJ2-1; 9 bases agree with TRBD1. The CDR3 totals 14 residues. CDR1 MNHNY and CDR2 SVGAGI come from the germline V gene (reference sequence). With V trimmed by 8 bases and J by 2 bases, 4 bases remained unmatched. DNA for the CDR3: TGTGCCAGCCTTTGGGACAGGGCCTACAATGAGCAGTTCTTC. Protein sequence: CASLWDRAYNEQFF.

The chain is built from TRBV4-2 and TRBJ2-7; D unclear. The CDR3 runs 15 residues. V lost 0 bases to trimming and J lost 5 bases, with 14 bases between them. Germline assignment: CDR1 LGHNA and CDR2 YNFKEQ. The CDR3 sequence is CASSQDSRVGHEQYF. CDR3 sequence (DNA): TGTGCCAGCAGCCAAGATTCCCGGGTTGGCCACGAGCAGTACTTC.

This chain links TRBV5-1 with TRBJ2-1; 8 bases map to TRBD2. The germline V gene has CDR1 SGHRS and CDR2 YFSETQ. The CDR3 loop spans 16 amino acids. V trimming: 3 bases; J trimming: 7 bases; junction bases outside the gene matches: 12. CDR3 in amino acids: CASSSSSPGGLNEQFF. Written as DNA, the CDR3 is TGCGCCAGCAGCTCGAGTTCCCCGGGGGGGCTTAATGAGCAGTTCTTC.